The rows below give T cell receptor beta chains drawn from one sample of a study of regulatory T cells in long-lasting Graves disease. TCRdb independently ran MiXCR on the multiplex PCR reads; one entry per CDR3 protein. The profile shows approximately 230,000 distinct CDR3 sequences, around 17% of them singletons. The starting material was peripheral blood mononuclear cells (PBMCs), obtained at new diagnosis, from a patient treated with antithyroid drugs. Source of these receptors: a female donor with Graves disease. CDR3s include the opening cysteine and the closing phenylalanine or tryptophan. The order of the fields is clone size, V gene, J gene, D gene, CDR3 protein, CDR3 DNA. D genes are given only for firm matches. Clone size is given for some rows only: seen once, a few or many times, or a class if the clone is expanded.

clone_size: .
v_call: TRBV18
j_call: TRBJ2-7
d_call: TRBD2
cdr3_aa: CASSPMSLAGVPGEQYF
cdr3_nt: TGTGCCAGCTCACCAATGTCGCTAGCGGGAGTCCCGGGCGAGCAGTACTTC

clone_size: .
v_call: TRBV18
j_call: TRBJ1-3
d_call: .
cdr3_aa: CASSPERPSSGNTIYF
cdr3_nt: TGTGCCAGCTCACCAGAGCGACCGAGCTCTGGAAACACCATATATTTT

clone_size: few
v_call: TRBV7-6
j_call: TRBJ2-7
d_call: .
cdr3_aa: CASSLSYGLAYEQYF
cdr3_nt: TGTGCCAGCAGCTTATCCTATGGACTTGCCTACGAGCAGTACTTC

clone_size: many
v_call: TRBV2
j_call: TRBJ1-1
d_call: .
cdr3_aa: CASSGRWVLGVGVTEAFF
cdr3_nt: TGTGCCAGCAGTGGCCGATGGGTCTTGGGTGTTGGAGTCACTGAAGCTTTCTTT

clone_size: few
v_call: TRBV9
j_call: TRBJ2-3
d_call: TRBD1
cdr3_aa: CASSAGTGSTDTQYF
cdr3_nt: TGTGCCAGCAGCGCCGGGACAGGGAGCACAGATACGCAGTATTTT

clone_size: many
v_call: TRBV20-1
j_call: TRBJ2-1
d_call: TRBD2
cdr3_aa: CSASRGLAPNYNEQFF
cdr3_nt: TGCAGTGCTAGTCGCGGACTAGCGCCCAATTACAATGAGCAGTTCTTC

clone_size: few
v_call: TRBV7-9
j_call: TRBJ1-4
d_call: .
cdr3_aa: CASSPPGTGNEKLFF
cdr3_nt: TGTGCCAGCAGCCCCCCCGGGACGGGTAATGAAAAACTGTTTTTT

clone_size: once
v_call: TRBV2
j_call: TRBJ2-3
d_call: TRBD2
cdr3_aa: CASQRERRTDTQYF
cdr3_nt: TGTGCCAGCCAGCGGGAGAGGAGGACAGATACGCAGTATTTT

clone_size: many
v_call: TRBV6-2/TRBV6-3
j_call: TRBJ2-7
d_call: TRBD1
cdr3_aa: CASSYPGTGYYEQYF
cdr3_nt: TGTGCCAGCAGTTACCCCGGGACAGGTTACTACGAGCAGTACTTC

clone_size: many
v_call: TRBV6-1
j_call: TRBJ2-7
d_call: .
cdr3_aa: CASHSGGKTYEQYF
cdr3_nt: TGTGCCAGCCACAGCGGAGGGAAGACTTACGAGCAGTACTTC

clone_size: many
v_call: TRBV29-1
j_call: TRBJ2-7
d_call: TRBD2
cdr3_aa: CSVGFSGRAKYEQYF
cdr3_nt: TGCAGCGTTGGGTTTAGCGGGAGGGCCAAGTACGAGCAGTACTTC

clone_size: few
v_call: TRBV9
j_call: TRBJ2-5
d_call: .
cdr3_aa: CASSVDSGGGARETQYF
cdr3_nt: TGTGCCAGCAGCGTAGATTCGGGCGGAGGGGCGAGGGAGACCCAGTACTTC

clone_size: many
v_call: TRBV14
j_call: TRBJ1-4
d_call: .
cdr3_aa: CASSYDATNEKLFF
cdr3_nt: TGTGCCAGCAGCTATGATGCGACTAATGAAAAACTGTTTTTT